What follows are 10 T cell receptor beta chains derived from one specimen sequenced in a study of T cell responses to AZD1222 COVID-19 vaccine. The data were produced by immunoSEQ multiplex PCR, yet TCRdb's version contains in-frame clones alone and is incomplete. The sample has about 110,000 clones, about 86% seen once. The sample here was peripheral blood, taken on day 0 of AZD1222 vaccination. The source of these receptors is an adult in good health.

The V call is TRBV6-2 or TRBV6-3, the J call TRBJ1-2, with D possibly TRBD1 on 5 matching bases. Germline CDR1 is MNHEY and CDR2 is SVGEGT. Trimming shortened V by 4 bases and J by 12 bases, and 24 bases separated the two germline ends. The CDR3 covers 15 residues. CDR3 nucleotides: TGTGCCAGCAGTTCCCCGGGCGGATTCGGCAGAGGGGACACCTTC. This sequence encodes CASSSPGGFGRGDTF.

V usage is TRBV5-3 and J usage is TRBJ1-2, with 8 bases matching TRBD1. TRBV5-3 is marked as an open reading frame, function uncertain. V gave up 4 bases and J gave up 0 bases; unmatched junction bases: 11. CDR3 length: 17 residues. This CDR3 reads CARSARQGPRTNYGYTF. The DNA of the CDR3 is TGTGCCAGAAGCGCACGACAGGGGCCCCGAACTAACTATGGCTACACCTTC.

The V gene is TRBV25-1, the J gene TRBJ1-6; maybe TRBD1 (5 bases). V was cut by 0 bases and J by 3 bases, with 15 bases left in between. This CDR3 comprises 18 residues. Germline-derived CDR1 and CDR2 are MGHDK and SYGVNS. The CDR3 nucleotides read TGTGCCAGCAGTGAATATGCTGCCAGGGCGAACTATAATTCACCCCTCCACTTT. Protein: CASSEYAARANYNSPLHF.

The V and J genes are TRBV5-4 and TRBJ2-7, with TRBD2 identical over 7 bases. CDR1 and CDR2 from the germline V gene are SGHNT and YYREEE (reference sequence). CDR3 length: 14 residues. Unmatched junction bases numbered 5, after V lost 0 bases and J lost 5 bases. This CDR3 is CASSLAGGSHEQYF. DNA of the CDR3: TGTGCCAGCAGCTTGGCCGGGGGGTCCCACGAGCAGTACTTC.

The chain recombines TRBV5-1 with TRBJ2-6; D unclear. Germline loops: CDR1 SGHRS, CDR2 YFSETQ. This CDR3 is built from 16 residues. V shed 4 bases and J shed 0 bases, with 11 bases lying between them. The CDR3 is CASSQDPNSGANVLTF. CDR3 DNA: TGCGCCAGCAGCCAAGACCCAAACTCTGGGGCCAACGTCCTGACTTTC.

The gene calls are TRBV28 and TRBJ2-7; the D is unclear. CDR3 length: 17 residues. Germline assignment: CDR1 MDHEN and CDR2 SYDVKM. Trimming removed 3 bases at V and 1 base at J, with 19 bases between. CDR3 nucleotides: TGTGCCAGCAGTTTGACCGATTCTATAGTGACATCCTACGAGCAGTACTTC. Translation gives CASSLTDSIVTSYEQYF.

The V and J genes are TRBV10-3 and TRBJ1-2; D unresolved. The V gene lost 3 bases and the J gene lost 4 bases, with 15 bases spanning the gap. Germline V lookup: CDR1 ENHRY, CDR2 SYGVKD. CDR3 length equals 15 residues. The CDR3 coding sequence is TGTGCCATCAGTGAAACTGGAGGTGGGTTCTATGGCTACACCTTC. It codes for CAISETGGGFYGYTF.

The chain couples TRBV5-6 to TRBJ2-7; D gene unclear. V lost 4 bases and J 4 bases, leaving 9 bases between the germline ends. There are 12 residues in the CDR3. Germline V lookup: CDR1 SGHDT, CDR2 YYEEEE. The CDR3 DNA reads TGTGCCAGCAGCCGTACTGAGTACGAGCAGTACTTC. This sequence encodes CASSRTEYEQYF.

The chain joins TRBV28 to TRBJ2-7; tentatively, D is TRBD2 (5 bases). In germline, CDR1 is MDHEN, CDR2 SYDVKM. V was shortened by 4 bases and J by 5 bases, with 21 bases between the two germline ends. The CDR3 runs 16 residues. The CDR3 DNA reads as TGTGCCAGCAGTTCCCCCGAGGGAGTACGAGTCCACGAGCAGTACTTC. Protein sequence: CASSSPEGVRVHEQYF.

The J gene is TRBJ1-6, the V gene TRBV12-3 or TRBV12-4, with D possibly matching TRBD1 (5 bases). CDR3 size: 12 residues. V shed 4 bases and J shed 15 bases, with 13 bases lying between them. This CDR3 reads CASSSLGGDLHF. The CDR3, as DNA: TGTGCCAGCAGTTCTCTTGGGGGGGACCTCCACTTT.